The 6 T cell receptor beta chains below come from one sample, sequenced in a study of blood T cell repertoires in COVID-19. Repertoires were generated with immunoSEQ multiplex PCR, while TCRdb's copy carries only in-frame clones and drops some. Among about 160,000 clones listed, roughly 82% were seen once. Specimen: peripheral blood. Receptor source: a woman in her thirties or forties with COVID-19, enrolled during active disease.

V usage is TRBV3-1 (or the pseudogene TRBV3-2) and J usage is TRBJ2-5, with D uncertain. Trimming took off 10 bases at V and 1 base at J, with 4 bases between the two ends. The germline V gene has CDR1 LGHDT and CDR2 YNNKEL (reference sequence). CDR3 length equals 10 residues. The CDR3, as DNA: TGTGCCACCCGCCAAGAGACCCAGTACTTC. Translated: CATRQETQYF.

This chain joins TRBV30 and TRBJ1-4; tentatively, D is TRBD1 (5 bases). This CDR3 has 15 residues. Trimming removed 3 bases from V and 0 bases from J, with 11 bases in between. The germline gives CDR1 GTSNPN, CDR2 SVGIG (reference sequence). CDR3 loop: CAWSLTASTNEKLFF. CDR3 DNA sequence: TGTGCCTGGAGCCTGACAGCCTCAACTAATGAAAAACTGTTTTTT.

The CDR3 sequence is CATSERGTGIQPQHF. The CDR3 coding sequence is TGTGCCACCAGTGAGAGGGGGACAGGGATCCAGCCCCAGCATTTT. The chain recombines TRBV24-1 with TRBJ1-5; 9 bases are a match to TRBD1. Germline V gene sequence: CDR1 KGHDR, CDR2 SFDVKD. J was trimmed by 7 bases and V by 4 bases; bases with no gene match: 7. CDR3 length: 15 amino acids.

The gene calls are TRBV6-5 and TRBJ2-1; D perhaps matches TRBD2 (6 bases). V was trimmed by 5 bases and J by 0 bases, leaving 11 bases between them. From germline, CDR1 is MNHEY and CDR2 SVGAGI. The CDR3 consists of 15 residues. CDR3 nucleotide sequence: TGTGCCAGCAGTCGACTAGGTTCCTCCTACAATGAGCAGTTCTTC. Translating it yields CASSRLGSSYNEQFF.

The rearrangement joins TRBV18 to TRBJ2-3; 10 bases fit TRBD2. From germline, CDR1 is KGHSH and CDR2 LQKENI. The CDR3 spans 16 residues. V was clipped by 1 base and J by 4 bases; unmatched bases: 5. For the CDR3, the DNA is TGTGCCAGCTCACCACGGGATAGCGGGAGGTCAGATACGCAGTATTTT. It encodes CASSPRDSGRSDTQYF.

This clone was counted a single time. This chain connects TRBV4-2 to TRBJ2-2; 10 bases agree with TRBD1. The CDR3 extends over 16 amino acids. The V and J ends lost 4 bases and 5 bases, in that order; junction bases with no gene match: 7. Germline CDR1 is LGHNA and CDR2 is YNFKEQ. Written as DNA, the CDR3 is TGTGCCAGCAGCCGTGGACAGGGGGGGGTAACCGGGGAGCTGTTTTTT. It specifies CASSRGQGGVTGELFF.